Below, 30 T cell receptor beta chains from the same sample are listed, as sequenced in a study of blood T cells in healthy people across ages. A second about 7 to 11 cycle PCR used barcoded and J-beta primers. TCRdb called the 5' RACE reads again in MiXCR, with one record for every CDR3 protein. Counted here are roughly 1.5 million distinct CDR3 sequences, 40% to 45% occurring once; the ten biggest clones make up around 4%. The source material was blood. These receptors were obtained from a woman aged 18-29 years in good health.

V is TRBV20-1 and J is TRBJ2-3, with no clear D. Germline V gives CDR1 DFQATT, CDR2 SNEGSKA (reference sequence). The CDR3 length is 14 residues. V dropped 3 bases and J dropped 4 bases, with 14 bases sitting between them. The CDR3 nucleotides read TGCAGTGCTAGTTCTCTGGATAAGGCAGATACGCAGTATTTT. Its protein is CSASSLDKADTQYF.

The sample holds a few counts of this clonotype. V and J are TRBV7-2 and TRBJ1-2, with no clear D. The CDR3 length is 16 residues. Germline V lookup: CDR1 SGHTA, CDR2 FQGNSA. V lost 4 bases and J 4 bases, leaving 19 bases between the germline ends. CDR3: CASSSVHPGVIYGYTF. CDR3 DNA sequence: TGTGCCAGCAGCTCCGTACACCCGGGTGTCATCTATGGCTACACCTTC.

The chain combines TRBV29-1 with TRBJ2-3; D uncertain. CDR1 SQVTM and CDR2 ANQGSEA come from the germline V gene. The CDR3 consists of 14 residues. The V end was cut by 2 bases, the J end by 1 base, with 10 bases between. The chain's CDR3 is CSVESQWGTDTQYF. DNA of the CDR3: TGCAGCGTTGAATCCCAGTGGGGCACAGATACGCAGTATTTT.

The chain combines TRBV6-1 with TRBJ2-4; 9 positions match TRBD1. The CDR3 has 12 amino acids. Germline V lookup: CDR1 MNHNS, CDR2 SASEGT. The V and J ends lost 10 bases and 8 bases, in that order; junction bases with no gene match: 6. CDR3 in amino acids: CATRDRAHIQYF. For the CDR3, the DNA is TGTGCCACCCGGGACAGGGCACACATTCAGTACTTC.

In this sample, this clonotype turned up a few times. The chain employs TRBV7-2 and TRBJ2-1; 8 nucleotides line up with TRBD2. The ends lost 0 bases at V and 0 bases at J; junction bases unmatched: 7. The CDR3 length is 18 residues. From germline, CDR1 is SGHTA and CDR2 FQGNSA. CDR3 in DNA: TGTGCCAGCAGCTTAGCGTCGGCTAGCGGGCGCTCCTACAATGAGCAGTTCTTC. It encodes CASSLASASGRSYNEQFF.

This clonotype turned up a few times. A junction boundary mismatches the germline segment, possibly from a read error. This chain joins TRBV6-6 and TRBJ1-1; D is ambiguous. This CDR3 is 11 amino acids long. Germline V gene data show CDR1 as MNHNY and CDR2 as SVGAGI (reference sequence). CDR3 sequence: CASSNRREGFF. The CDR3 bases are TGTGCCAGCAGTAATCGACGTGAAGGTTTCTTT.

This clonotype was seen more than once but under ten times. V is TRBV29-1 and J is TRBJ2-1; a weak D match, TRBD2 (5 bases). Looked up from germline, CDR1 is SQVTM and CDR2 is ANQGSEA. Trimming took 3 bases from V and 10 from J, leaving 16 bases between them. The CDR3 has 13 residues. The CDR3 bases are TGCAGCGTTGAGACTCTAGCCCTTGTGGAGCAGTTCTTC. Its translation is CSVETLALVEQFF.

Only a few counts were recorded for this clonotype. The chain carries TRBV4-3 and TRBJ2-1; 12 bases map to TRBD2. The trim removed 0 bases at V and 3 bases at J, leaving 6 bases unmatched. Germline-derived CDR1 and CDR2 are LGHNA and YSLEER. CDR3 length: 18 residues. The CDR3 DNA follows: TGCGCCAGCAGCCAAGATTGGCCTAGCGGGAGGGACTACAATGAGCAGTTCTTC. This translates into CASSQDWPSGRDYNEQFF.

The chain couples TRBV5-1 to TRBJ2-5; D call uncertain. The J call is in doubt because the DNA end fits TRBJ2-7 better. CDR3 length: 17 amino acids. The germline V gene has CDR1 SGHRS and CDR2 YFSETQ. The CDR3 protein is CASSLGPSHGRSYEQYF. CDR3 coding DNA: TGCGCCAGCAGCTTGGGACCCAGCCACGGGCGTAGTTACGAGCAGTACTTC.

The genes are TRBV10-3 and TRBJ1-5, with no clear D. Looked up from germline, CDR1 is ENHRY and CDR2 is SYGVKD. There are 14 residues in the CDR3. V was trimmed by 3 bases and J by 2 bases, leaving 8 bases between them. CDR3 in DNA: TGTGCCATCAGTGAAGAGGGTGGCAATCAGCCCCAGCATTTT. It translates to CAISEEGGNQPQHF.

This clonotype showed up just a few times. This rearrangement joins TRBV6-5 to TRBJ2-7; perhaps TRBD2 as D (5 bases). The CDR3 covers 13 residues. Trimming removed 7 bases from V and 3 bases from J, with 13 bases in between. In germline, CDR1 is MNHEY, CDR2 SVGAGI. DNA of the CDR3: TGTGCCAGCAATCCCACCGGGAACTACGAGCAGTACTTC. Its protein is CASNPTGNYEQYF.

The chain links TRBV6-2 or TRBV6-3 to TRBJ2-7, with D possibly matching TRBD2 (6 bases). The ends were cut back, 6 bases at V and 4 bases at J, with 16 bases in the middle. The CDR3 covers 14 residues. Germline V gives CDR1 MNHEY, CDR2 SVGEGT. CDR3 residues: CASSVSGSKYEQYF. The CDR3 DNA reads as TGTGCCAGCAGCGTTAGCGGATCCAAATACGAGCAGTACTTC.

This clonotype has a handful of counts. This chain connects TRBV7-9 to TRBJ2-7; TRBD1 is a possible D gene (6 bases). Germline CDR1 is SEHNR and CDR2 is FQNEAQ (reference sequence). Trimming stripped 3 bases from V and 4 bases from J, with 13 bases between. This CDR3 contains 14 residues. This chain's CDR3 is CASSLTGQIYEQYF. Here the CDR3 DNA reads TGTGCCAGCAGCTTGACGGGACAAATATACGAGCAGTACTTC.

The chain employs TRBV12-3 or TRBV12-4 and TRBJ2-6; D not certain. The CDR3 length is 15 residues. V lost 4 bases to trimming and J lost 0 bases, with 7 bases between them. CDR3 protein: CASSSKGSGANVLTF. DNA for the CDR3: TGTGCCAGCAGTTCTAAGGGCTCTGGGGCCAACGTCCTGACTTTC.

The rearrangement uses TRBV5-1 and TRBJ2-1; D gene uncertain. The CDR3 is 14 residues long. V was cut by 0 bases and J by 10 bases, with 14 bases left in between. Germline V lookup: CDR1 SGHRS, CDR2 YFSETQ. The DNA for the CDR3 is TGCGCCAGCAGCTTGGTTGTCGAAGCCTACGAGCAGTTCTTC. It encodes CASSLVVEAYEQFF.

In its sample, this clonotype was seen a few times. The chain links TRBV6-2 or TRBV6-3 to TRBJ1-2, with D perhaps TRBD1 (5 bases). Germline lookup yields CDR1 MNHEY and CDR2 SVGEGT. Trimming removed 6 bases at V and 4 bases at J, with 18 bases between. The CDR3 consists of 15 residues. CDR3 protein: CASSPEGVEAYGYTF. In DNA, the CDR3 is TGTGCCAGCAGCCCTGAAGGGGTCGAGGCCTATGGCTACACCTTC.

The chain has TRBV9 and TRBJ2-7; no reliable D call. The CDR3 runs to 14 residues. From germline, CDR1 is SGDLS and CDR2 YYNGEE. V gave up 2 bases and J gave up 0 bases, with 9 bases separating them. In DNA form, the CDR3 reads TGTGCCAGCAGCGTGGCCAGCCTCTCCTACGAGCAGTACTTC. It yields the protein CASSVASLSYEQYF.

CDR3 loop: CSARGTSGSQDTQYF. CDR3 nucleotide sequence: TGCAGTGCTAGAGGGACTAGCGGGAGCCAAGATACGCAGTATTTT. This chain links TRBV20-1 with TRBJ2-3, with TRBD2 identical over 13 bases. Germline V gene data show CDR1 as DFQATT and CDR2 as SNEGSKA (reference sequence). The CDR3 totals 15 residues. Losses at the gene ends were 1 base for V and 5 bases for J; bases not matched to a gene: 3.

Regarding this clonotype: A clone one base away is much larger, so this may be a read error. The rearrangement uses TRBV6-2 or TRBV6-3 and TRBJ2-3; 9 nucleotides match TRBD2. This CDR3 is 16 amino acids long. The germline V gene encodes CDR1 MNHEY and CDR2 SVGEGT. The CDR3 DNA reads TGTGCCAGAAGTTACCGGAGCGGGGGGTCCAAAGATACGCAGTATTTT. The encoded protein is CARSYRSGGSKDTQYF.

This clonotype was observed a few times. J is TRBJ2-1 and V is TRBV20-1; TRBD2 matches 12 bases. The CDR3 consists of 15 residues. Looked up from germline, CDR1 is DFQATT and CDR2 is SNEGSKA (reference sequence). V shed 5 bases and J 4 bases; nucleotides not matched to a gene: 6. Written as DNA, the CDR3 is TGCAGTGCTTGGACTAGCGGGACAGAGTACAATGAGCAGTTCTTC. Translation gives CSAWTSGTEYNEQFF.

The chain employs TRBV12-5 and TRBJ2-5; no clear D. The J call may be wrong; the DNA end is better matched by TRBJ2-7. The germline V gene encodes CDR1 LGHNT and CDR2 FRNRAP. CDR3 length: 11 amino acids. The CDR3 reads CASDLSNEQYF. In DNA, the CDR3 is TGTGCTAGTGACCTCAGTAACGAGCAGTACTTC.

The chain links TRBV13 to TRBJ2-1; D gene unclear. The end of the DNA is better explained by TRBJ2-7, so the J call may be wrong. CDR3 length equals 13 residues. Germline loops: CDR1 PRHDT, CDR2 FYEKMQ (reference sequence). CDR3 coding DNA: TGTGCCAGCAGCCTTAAAGTTTACAATGAGCAGTACTTC. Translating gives CASSLKVYNEQYF.

The CDR3 loop is CASSLNRGSEQFF. CDR3 DNA sequence: TGTGCCAGCAGTTTAAACAGGGGCTCTGAGCAGTTCTTC. The chain carries TRBV12-3 or TRBV12-4 and TRBJ2-1; 7 bases are shared with TRBD1. The CDR3 is made up of 13 amino acids. J lost 9 bases, V lost 2 bases, and 4 bases had no gene match.

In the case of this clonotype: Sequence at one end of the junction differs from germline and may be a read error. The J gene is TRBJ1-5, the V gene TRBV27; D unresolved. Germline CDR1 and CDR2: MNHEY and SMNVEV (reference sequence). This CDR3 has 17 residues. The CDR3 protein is CASSPHPTSLGNQPRHF. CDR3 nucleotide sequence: TGTGCCAGCAGTCCCCACCCAACAAGTTTAGGCAATCAGCCCCGGCATTTT.

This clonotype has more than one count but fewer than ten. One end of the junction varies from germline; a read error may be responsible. The CDR3 region has the DNA TGTGCCAGCTCATCACCAGCCGGGACAACTAACTATGGCTACACCTTC. Translated, it gives CASSSPAGTTNYGYTF. The chain employs TRBV18 and TRBJ1-2, with a weak D call TRBD1 (6 bases). CDR3 length: 16 amino acids. The V gene's germline CDR1 is KGHSH and CDR2 LQKENI.

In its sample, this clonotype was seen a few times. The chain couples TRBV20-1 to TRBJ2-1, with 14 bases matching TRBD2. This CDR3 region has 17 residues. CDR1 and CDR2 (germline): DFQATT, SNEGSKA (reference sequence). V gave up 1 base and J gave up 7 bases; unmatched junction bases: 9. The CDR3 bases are TGCAGTGCTAGAGCGATGGGACTAGCGGGAGTCTGGAATGAGCAGTTCTTC. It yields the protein CSARAMGLAGVWNEQFF.

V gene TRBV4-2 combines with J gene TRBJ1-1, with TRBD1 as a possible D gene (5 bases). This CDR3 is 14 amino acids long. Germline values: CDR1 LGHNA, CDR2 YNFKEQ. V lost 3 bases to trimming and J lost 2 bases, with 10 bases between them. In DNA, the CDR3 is TGTGCCAGCAGCCACAGGGACGGTAACACTGAAGCTTTCTTT. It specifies CASSHRDGNTEAFF.

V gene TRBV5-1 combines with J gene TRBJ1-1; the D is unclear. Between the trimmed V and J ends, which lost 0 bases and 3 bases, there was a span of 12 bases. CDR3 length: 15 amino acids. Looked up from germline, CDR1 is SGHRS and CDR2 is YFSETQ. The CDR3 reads CASSLAGMQYTEAFF. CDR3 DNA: TGCGCCAGCAGCTTGGCCGGGATGCAGTACACTGAAGCTTTCTTT.

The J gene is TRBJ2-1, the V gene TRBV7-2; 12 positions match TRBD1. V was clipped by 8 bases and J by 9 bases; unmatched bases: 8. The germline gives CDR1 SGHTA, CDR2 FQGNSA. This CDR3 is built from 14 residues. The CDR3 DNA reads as TGTGCCAGCTTAGGGGACAGGGGGCTGAGTGAGCAGTTCTTC. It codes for CASLGDRGLSEQFF.

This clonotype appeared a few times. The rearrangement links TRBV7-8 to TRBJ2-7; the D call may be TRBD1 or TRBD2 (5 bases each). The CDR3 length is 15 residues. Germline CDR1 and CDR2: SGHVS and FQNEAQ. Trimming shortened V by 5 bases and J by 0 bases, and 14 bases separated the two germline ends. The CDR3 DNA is TGTGCCAGCAGCCGGTCCGGGACGGCCTCCTACGAGCAGTACTTC. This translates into CASSRSGTASYEQYF.